One and the same sample provided the 15 T cell receptor beta chains below, sequenced in a study of T-cell reconstitution after alpha-beta-depleted transplantation in children (dated by TCRdb to about 2016). Libraries were prepared through PCR. TCRdb lists the instrument as Illumina HiSeq 2500. TCR library preparation used molecular barcoding, with unique molecular identifiers applied to normalize quantification of the TCRbeta repertoire. TCRdb took the public reads, trimmed them with fastp at Q25, ran MiXCR for clone calling and kept in-frame beta chains. Entries are consolidated by CDR3 protein sequence, retaining the most common genes and DNA. The sample contains some 600,000 distinct CDR3 sequences, 10% to 15% of them found a single time. The ten largest clones take up approximately 2.1% of the sample. The treatment or condition label of this sample denotes: allogeneic hematopoietic cell transplantation with graft depleted of TCRalphabeta T cells and CD19 B cells.

Here the sequenced sample was PBMCs, mostly from graft donor cells, taken 360 days after TCRalphabeta/CD19-depleted stem cell transplant. The receptors originated from a male patient younger than 18 who had a stem cell transplant for acute myeloid leukemia, so the T cells may come from the graft donor.

This clonotype has more than one count but fewer than ten. The V call is TRBV24-1, the J call TRBJ1-2; no firm D call. The CDR3 contains 12 residues. Germline-derived CDR1 and CDR2 are KGHDR and SFDVKD. The V end was cut by 6 bases, the J end by 5 bases, with 9 bases between. In DNA form, the CDR3 reads TGTGCCACCAGTTTCGAGGGATATGGCTACACCTTC. Protein sequence: CATSFEGYGYTF.

This clonotype appeared many times. The chain employs TRBV27 and TRBJ1-2; D might be TRBD1 (5 bases). The CDR3 extends over 14 amino acids. CDR1 and CDR2 from the germline V gene are MNHEY and SMNVEV (reference sequence). V lost 2 bases to trimming and J lost 5 bases, with 12 bases between them. CDR3 nucleotide sequence: TGTGCCAGCAGTTTAAAGGGGCTAGGATATGGCTACACCTTC. Translation gives CASSLKGLGYGYTF.

Only a few counts were recorded for this clonotype. CDR3 bases: TGTGCCACCAGTGACCCACTCGGGACTGACTCAAGCTCCTACAATGAGCAGTTCTTC. Its protein is CATSDPLGTDSSSYNEQFF. The V and J genes are TRBV24-1 and TRBJ2-1; D perhaps matches TRBD2 (6 bases). Trimming stripped 4 bases from V and 0 bases from J, with 21 bases between. The CDR3 contains 19 residues. Germline loops: CDR1 KGHDR, CDR2 SFDVKD.

The chain employs TRBV27 and TRBJ2-1; 12 nucleotides align to TRBD2. CDR1 is MNHEY and CDR2 is SMNVEV in the germline V gene (reference sequence). Losses at the gene ends were 4 bases for V and 5 bases for J; bases not matched to a gene: 9. The CDR3 runs 17 residues. In DNA, the CDR3 is TGTGCCAGCAGTTCGCCTCTAGCGGGAGGGCCCAACAATGAGCAGTTCTTC. It specifies CASSSPLAGGPNNEQFF.

This clonotype was recorded a few times. The chain is built from TRBV29-1 and TRBJ1-1; D unresolved. The CDR3 is made up of 13 amino acids. Trimming shortened V by 4 bases and J by 0 bases, and 9 bases separated the two germline ends. CDR1 and CDR2 from the germline V gene are SQVTM and ANQGSEA. The CDR3 region has the DNA TGCAGCGTTGGCCATCTCCTGAACACTGAAGCTTTCTTT. This sequence encodes CSVGHLLNTEAFF. Full variable domain (missing parts from reference TRBV29-1 and TRBJ1-1): SAVISQKPSRDICQRGTSLTIQCQVDSQVTMMFWYRQQPGQSLTLIATANQGSEATYESGFVIDKFPISRPNLTFSTLTVSNMSPEDSSIYLCSVGHLLNTEAFFGQGTRLTVV.

This clonotype appeared many times. The chain joins TRBV28 to TRBJ2-7, with D uncertain. CDR1 and CDR2 from the germline V gene are MDHEN and SYDVKM. V dropped 5 bases and J dropped 2 bases, with 4 bases sitting between them. The CDR3 sequence is 11 residues long. CDR3 in amino acids: CASSGAYEQYF. The DNA for the CDR3 is TGTGCCAGCAGTGGGGCCTACGAGCAGTACTTC.

This chain connects TRBV20-1 to TRBJ2-7; 13 nucleotides line up with TRBD2. This CDR3 region has 15 residues. Germline CDR1 and CDR2: DFQATT and SNEGSKA (reference sequence). Trimming at V came to 3 bases and at J to 7 bases, leaving 9 bases not matched to a gene. CDR3 amino acids: CSASGTSGTTGEQYF. The DNA for the CDR3 is TGCAGTGCTAGCGGGACTAGCGGGACCACGGGGGAGCAGTACTTC.

In its sample, this clonotype was seen a few times. V gene TRBV24-1 combines with J gene TRBJ2-1; D not resolved. Germline CDR1 and CDR2: KGHDR and SFDVKD. V lost 1 base and J lost 6, with 9 bases in between. This CDR3 is built from 14 residues. The chain's CDR3 is CATSDFRKGNEQFF. The CDR3 DNA follows: TGTGCCACCAGTGATTTTCGAAAGGGCAATGAGCAGTTCTTC.

This clonotype has more than one count but fewer than ten. The chain uses TRBV7-9 and TRBJ2-3, with D perhaps matching TRBD2 (5 bases). Germline CDR1 reads SEHNR; CDR2 reads FQNEAQ (reference sequence). The CDR3 is 15 residues long. V dropped 0 bases and J dropped 4 bases, with 11 bases sitting between them. CDR3: CASSLAGLGADTQYF. The CDR3 DNA sequence: TGTGCCAGCAGCTTAGCAGGACTTGGGGCAGATACGCAGTATTTT.

At least ten counts were recorded for this clonotype. The rearrangement uses TRBV4-2 and TRBJ2-3, with 8 positions matching TRBD1. The CDR3 extends over 16 amino acids. The germline V gene encodes CDR1 LGHNA and CDR2 YNFKEQ. The trim removed 2 bases at V and 3 bases at J, leaving 7 bases unmatched. The CDR3 spells CASSQLGTGGTDTQYF. The CDR3 region has the DNA TGTGCCAGCAGCCAACTAGGGACAGGAGGGACAGATACGCAGTATTTT.

The CDR3 nucleotides read TGTGCCAGCAGTCGGACGGATACCTACGAGCAGTACTTC. The encoded protein is CASSRTDTYEQYF. The chain links TRBV6-2 or TRBV6-3 to TRBJ2-7; D remains ambiguous. Trimming stripped 5 bases from V and 2 bases from J, with 10 bases between. The CDR3 runs to 13 residues. The V gene's germline CDR1 is MNHEY and CDR2 SVGEGT.

This clonotype was picked up many times. A read error may account for a junction end that differs from germline. The V and J genes are TRBV7-7 and TRBJ2-1; 7 bases are a match to TRBD2. In germline, CDR1 is SSHAT, CDR2 FNYEAQ (reference sequence). The CDR3 consists of 15 residues. CDR3 protein: CASSLMASGYNEQFF. The CDR3 DNA reads TGTGCTAGCAGCCTAATGGCTAGCGGTTACAATGAGCAGTTCTTC.

There are a few counts of this clonotype. The chain recombines TRBV5-1 with TRBJ2-1, with 11 positions matching TRBD1. The CDR3 runs to 18 residues. CDR1 and CDR2 (germline): SGHRS, YFSETQ. J lost 7 bases, V lost 4 bases, and 16 bases had no gene match. The CDR3 region is CASSPNSIRDRGRNEQFF. CDR3 in DNA: TGCGCCAGCAGCCCCAATTCTATCCGGGACAGGGGGAGGAATGAGCAGTTCTTC.

This clonotype showed up just a few times. The gene calls are TRBV6-4 and TRBJ2-3; the match to TRBD2 covers 9 bases. Per the germline V gene, CDR1 is MRHNA and CDR2 is SNTAGT. CDR3 size: 16 residues. V was pared by 4 bases and J by 3 bases, with 8 bases of the junction left unmatched. The CDR3 protein is CASSVLGGRATDTQYF. The CDR3 region has the DNA TGTGCCAGCAGTGTGCTAGGCGGGAGGGCGACAGATACGCAGTATTTT.

This chain connects TRBV6-1 to TRBJ2-7; 13 bases agree with TRBD2. CDR1 and CDR2 (germline): MNHNS, SASEGT. After removal of 6 bases from V and 6 bases from J, the junction contained 8 bases not matched to a gene. The CDR3 totals 15 residues. The CDR3, as DNA: TGTGCCAGCAGCCGGGGACTAGCGGGGCAGGGCGAGCAGTACTTC. The encoded protein is CASSRGLAGQGEQYF.